The clone carrying this TCR beta chain was seen just once. Antigen unknown. This CDR3 comprises 20 residues. With V trimmed by 4 bases and J by 8 bases, 17 bases remained unmatched. Germline CDR1 reads SEHNR; CDR2 reads FQNEAQ (reference sequence). The data originate from a study of T cell repertoires in cytomegalovirus infection. At the level of the study: Use of recently identified HLA-C-restricted and well-studied HLA-B-restricted CMV epitopes was part of the study. CMV infection plus the matching HLA type was flagged by public TCR beta signatures.

Findings and limits, study-wide: The ex vivo response was dominated by HLA-C-restricted CMV-specific TCR beta clonotypes. The study identified carriers of CMV plus the relevant HLA from cumulative public TCR beta family frequency.

TCRdb analysed the reads with MiXCR anew, one entry per CDR3 protein. The top ten hold roughly 89% of the sample, which has over 45,000 distinct CDR3 sequences, about a fifth seen once. The origin of this receptor is a human donor in good health (CMV status not recorded). Some clones in this sample may be carry-over from other donors' samples. Here the sequenced sample was CD8+ T cells from cultured PBMCs, taken from culture after CMV antigen stimulation. The chain joins TRBV7-9 to TRBJ2-1; TRBD2 matches 16 bases. In DNA, the CDR3 is TGTGCCAGCAGCTACGACCCGGGACTAGCGGGGGGGCCTTTCGGCGATGAGCAGTTCTTC. Translating gives CASSYDPGLAGGPFGDEQFF.